A single sample is the source of the 12 T cell receptor beta chains below, sequenced in a study of T cell responses to AZD1222 COVID-19 vaccine. Data came from immunoSEQ multiplex PCR; TCRdb stores just in-frame clones and leaves some out. The sample yields 150,000 to 200,000 clones, 88% seen once. The sequencing used peripheral blood, collected on day 0 of AZD1222 vaccination. The receptors here all came from an adult in good health.

The chain is built from TRBV9 and TRBJ1-3; D is uncertain. The CDR3 totals 14 residues. The germline CDR1 and CDR2 sequences are SGDLS and YYNGEE. Trimming removed 1 base at V and 0 bases at J, with 5 bases between. The chain's CDR3 is CASSVFDSGNTIYF. In DNA form, the CDR3 reads TGTGCCAGCAGCGTATTTGACTCTGGAAACACCATATATTTT. Filled out from reference TRBV9 and TRBJ1-3, the complete variable domain reads DSGVTQTPKHLITATGQRVTLRCSPRSGDLSVYWYQQSLDQGLQFLIQYYNGEERAKGNILERFSAQQFPDLHSELNLSSLELGDSALYFCASSVFDSGNTIYFGEGSWLTVV.

The chain combines TRBV24-1 with TRBJ2-1; TRBD2 is a possible D gene (6 bases). Germline V lookup: CDR1 KGHDR, CDR2 SFDVKD. V was shortened by 9 bases and J by 10 bases, with 24 bases between the two germline ends. This CDR3 spans 15 amino acids. The DNA for the CDR3 is TGTGCCACCTCGGGGGTGAGCGCCCGTACTCAGGAGCAGTTCTTC. Protein product: CATSGVSARTQEQFF.

The chain joins TRBV4-3 to TRBJ1-2; D is perhaps TRBD1 (6 bases). Germline V lookup: CDR1 LGHNA, CDR2 YSLEER. The CDR3 contains 17 residues. Trimming took 0 bases from V and 0 from J, leaving 14 bases between them. The DNA of the CDR3 is TGCGCCAGCAGCCAAGATCAGGGGACATCTCCTAACTATGGCTACACCTTC. Protein: CASSQDQGTSPNYGYTF.

On this clone: The sample carries other DNA sequences with the same CDR3. This rearrangement joins TRBV5-6 to TRBJ1-5; no firm D call. CDR3 size: 13 residues. Trimming pared 0 bases from V and 4 bases from J, leaving 5 bases between. Germline V gene lookup returns CDR1 SGHDT and CDR2 YYEEEE. The CDR3 DNA follows: TGTGCCAGCAGCTTGGGCCAGAATCAGCCCCAGCATTTT. This translates into CASSLGQNQPQHF.

The V gene is TRBV5-1, the J gene TRBJ2-3, with a tentative D call TRBD2 (6 bases). CDR1 and CDR2 from the germline V gene are SGHRS and YFSETQ. Trimming pared 4 bases from V and 4 bases from J, leaving 16 bases between. The CDR3 covers 15 residues. This chain's CDR3 is CASSPDLARADTQYF. As DNA, the CDR3 is TGCGCCAGCAGCCCCGACCTAGCGAGGGCAGATACGCAGTATTTT.

The chain's CDR3 is CASSLGARYEQFF. In DNA form, the CDR3 reads TGTGCCAGCAGCTTGGGCGCCAGGTATGAGCAGTTCTTC. The genes are TRBV7-2 and TRBJ2-1; D not resolved. CDR1 is SGHTA, CDR2 FQGNSA, per germline. V was clipped by 3 bases and J by 8 bases, with 11 bases between them. The CDR3 is 13 residues long.

The chain joins TRBV7-3 to TRBJ1-4; the D gene is possibly TRBD1 (6 bases). The CDR3 is 20 residues long. Germline CDR1 is SGHTA and CDR2 is FQGTGA. V was cut by 2 bases and J by 0 bases, with 22 bases left in between. DNA of the CDR3: TGTGCCAGCAGCTTAGCGGGACACCGATGTCAGAACGCAACTAATGAAAAACTGTTTTTT. It codes for CASSLAGHRCQNATNEKLFF.

The chain recombines TRBV19 with TRBJ1-5; 11 bases match TRBD1. The J segment lost 6 bases and the V segment lost 9 bases, leaving 10 bases of the junction unmatched. This CDR3 has 15 amino acids. Germline loops: CDR1 LNHDA, CDR2 SQIVND (reference sequence). This CDR3 reads CASLRGQGAGQPQHF. CDR3 nucleotides: TGTGCCAGCCTCAGAGGACAGGGGGCAGGTCAGCCCCAGCATTTT. The full variable domain, rest sourced from reference TRBV19 and TRBJ1-5, is DGGITQSPKYLFRKEGQNVTLSCEQNLNHDAMYWYRQDPGQGLRLIYYSQIVNDFQKGDIAEGYSVSREKKESFPLTVTSAQKNPTAFYLCASLRGQGAGQPQHFGDGTRLSIL.

The chain recombines TRBV7-9 with TRBJ1-6, with a weak D call TRBD1 (6 bases). Trimming took 1 base from V and 10 from J, leaving 11 bases between them. The CDR3 extends over 14 amino acids. Germline lookup yields CDR1 SEHNR and CDR2 FQNEAQ (reference sequence). As DNA, the CDR3 is TGTGCCAGCAGCTTAGGGCAGGGGCAATCACCCCTCCACTTT. Its protein is CASSLGQGQSPLHF.

V is TRBV7-2 and J is TRBJ2-2; 11 bases agree with TRBD2. The V and J ends lost 1 base and 6 bases, in that order; junction bases with no gene match: 7. Germline CDR1 is SGHTA and CDR2 is FQGNSA. CDR3 length: 17 residues. The CDR3 spells CASSLVSLAGGPGELFF. The DNA of the CDR3 is TGTGCCAGCAGCTTAGTCTCGCTAGCGGGGGGTCCCGGGGAGCTGTTTTTT.

V gene TRBV9 combines with J gene TRBJ2-3, with a tentative D call TRBD2 (6 bases). V was cut by 0 bases and J by 3 bases, with 11 bases left in between. The CDR3 is 15 amino acids. Germline assignment: CDR1 SGDLS and CDR2 YYNGEE. CDR3 protein: CASSVVPGRTDTQYF. The CDR3 DNA is TGTGCCAGCAGCGTAGTCCCGGGGAGGACAGATACGCAGTATTTT.

This clone was detected only once. This chain links TRBV3-1 (or the pseudogene TRBV3-2) with TRBJ1-1; no reliable D call. The V end lost 6 bases, the J end lost 11 bases, and 19 bases lay between the germline ends. CDR1 is LGHDT, CDR2 YNNKEL, per germline (reference sequence). The CDR3 is 13 amino acids. The CDR3 here is CASRKNAGWEAFF. In nucleotides, the CDR3 is TGTGCCAGCAGGAAAAACGCGGGGTGGGAGGCTTTCTTT.